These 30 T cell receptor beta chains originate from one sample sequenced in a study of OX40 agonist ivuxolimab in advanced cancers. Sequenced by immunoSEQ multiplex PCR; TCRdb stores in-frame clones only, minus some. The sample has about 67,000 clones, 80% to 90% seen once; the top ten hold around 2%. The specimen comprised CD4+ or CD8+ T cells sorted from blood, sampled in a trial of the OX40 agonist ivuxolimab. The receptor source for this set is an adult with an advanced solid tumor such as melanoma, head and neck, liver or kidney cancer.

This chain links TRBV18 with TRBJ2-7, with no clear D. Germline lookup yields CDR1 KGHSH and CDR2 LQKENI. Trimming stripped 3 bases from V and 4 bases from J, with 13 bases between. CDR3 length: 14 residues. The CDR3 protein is CASSPTGRSYEQYF. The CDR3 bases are TGTGCCAGCTCACCCACTGGGCGGTCATACGAGCAGTACTTC. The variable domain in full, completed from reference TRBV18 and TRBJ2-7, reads NAGVMQNPRHLVRRRGQEARLRCSPMKGHSHVYWYRQLPEEGLKFMVYLQKENIIDESGMPKERFSAEFPKEGPSILRIQQVVRGDSAAYFCASSPTGRSYEQYFGPGTRLTVT.

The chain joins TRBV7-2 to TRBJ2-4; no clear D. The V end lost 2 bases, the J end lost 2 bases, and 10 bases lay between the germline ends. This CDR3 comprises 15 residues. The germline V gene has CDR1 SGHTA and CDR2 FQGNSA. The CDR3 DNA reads TGTGCCAGCAGCTTAAGCCCGGCGACCAAAAACATTCAGTACTTC. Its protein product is CASSLSPATKNIQYF.

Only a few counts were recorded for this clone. This chain's CDR3 is CASSQDRDRGGTEAFF. CDR3 in DNA: TGCGCCAGCAGCCAAGATAGGGACAGGGGGGGGACTGAAGCTTTCTTT. The chain uses TRBV4-1 and TRBJ1-1, with 11 nucleotides matching TRBD1. Losses at the gene ends were 0 bases for V and 5 bases for J; bases not matched to a gene: 5. The CDR3 has 16 amino acids. The germline V gene has CDR1 MGHRA and CDR2 YSYEKL.

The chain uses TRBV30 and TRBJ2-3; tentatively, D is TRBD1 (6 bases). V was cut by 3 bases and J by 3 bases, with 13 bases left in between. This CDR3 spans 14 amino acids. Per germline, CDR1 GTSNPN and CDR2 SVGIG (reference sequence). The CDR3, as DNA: TGTGCCTGGAGGGGGTGGGGGCGTACAGATACGCAGTATTTT. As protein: CAWRGWGRTDTQYF.

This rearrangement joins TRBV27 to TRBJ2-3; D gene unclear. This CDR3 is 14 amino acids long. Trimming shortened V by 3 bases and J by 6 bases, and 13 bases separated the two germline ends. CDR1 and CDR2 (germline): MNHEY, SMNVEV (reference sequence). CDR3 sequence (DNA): TGTGCCAGCAGTTTTAAGACCGTGCGGGATACGCAGTATTTT. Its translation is CASSFKTVRDTQYF.

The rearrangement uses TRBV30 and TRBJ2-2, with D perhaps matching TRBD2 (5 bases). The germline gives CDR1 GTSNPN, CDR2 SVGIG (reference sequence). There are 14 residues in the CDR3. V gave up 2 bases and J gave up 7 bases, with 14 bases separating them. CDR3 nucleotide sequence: TGTGCCTGGAGTATGAAGCGGTCGGGCGGGGAGCTGTTTTTT. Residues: CAWSMKRSGGELFF.

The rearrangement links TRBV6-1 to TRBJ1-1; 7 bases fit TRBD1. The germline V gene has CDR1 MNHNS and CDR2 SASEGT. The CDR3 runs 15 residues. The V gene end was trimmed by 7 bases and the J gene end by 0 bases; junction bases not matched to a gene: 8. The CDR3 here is CASTPDRTLNTEAFF. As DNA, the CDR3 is TGTGCCAGCACCCCGGACAGGACCCTGAACACTGAAGCTTTCTTT.

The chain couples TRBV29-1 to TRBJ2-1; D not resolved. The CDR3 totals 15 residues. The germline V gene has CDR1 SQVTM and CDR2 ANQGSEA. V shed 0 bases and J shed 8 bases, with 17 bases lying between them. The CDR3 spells CSVEDRIHSLDEQFF. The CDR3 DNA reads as TGCAGCGTTGAAGATCGGATCCATTCTCTGGATGAGCAGTTCTTC.

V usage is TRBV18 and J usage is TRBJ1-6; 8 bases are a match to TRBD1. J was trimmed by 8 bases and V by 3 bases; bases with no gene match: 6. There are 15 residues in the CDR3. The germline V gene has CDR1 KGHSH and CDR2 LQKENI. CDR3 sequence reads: CASSPQDRDYSPLHF. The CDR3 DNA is TGTGCCAGCTCACCCCAGGACAGGGATTATTCACCCCTCCACTTT.

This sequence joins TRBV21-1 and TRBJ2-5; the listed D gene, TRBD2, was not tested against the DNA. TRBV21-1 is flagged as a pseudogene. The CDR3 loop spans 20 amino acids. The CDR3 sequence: CASSQYKGTGLAGVQETQYF. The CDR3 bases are TGTGCCAGCAGCCAATACAAGGGGACGGGACTAGCGGGAGTACAAGAGACCCAGTACTTC.

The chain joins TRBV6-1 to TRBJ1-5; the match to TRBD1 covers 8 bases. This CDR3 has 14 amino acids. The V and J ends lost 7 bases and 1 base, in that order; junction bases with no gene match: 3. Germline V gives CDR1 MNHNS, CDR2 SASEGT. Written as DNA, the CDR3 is TGTGCCAGCACAGGGGGCACGAGCAATCAGCCCCAGCATTTT. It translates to CASTGGTSNQPQHF.

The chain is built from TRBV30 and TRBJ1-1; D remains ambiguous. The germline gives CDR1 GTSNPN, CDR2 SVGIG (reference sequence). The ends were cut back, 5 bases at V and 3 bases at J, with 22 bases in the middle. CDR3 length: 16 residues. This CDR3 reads CAWAPGGSLGYTEAFF. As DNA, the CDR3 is TGTGCCTGGGCTCCCGGCGGGAGCCTGGGGTACACTGAAGCTTTCTTT.

The CDR3 DNA follows: TGTGCCAGCAGCCAAGATGTCCCCGGGGAGCTGTTTTTT. Protein sequence: CASSQDVPGELFF. The chain combines TRBV4-2 with TRBJ2-2; D remains ambiguous. Trimming shortened V by 0 bases and J by 6 bases, and 5 bases separated the two germline ends. Germline V gene data show CDR1 as LGHNA and CDR2 as YNFKEQ. The CDR3 has 13 residues.

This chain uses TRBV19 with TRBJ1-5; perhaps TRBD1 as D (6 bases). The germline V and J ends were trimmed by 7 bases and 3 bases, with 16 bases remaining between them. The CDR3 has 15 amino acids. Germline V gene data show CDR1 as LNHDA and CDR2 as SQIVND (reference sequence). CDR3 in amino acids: CASISRQASNQPQHF. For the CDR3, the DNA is TGTGCCAGTATCTCACGACAGGCCTCCAATCAGCCCCAGCATTTT.

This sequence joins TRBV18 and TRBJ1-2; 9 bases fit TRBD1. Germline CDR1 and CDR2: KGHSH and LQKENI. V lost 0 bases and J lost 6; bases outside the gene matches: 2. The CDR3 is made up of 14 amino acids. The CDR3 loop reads CASSPPGTGNGYTF. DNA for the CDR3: TGTGCCAGCTCACCACCCGGGACAGGGAATGGCTACACCTTC. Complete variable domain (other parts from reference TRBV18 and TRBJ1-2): NAGVMQNPRHLVRRRGQEARLRCSPMKGHSHVYWYRQLPEEGLKFMVYLQKENIIDESGMPKERFSAEFPKEGPSILRIQQVVRGDSAAYFCASSPPGTGNGYTFGSGTRLTVV.

CDR3: CASRTGESKETQYF. The CDR3 DNA reads TGTGCCAGCAGGACAGGGGAATCGAAGGAGACCCAGTACTTC. The chain carries TRBV2 and TRBJ2-5, with TRBD1 matching over 8 bases. Germline values: CDR1 SNHLY, CDR2 FYNNEI. V lost 6 bases and J lost 5; bases outside the gene matches: 8. This CDR3 region has 14 residues.

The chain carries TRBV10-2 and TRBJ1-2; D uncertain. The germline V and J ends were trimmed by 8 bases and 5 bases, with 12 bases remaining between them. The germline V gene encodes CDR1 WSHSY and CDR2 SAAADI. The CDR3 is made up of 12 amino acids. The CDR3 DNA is TGCGCCAGCCGTGTAGATGGGTATGGCTACACCTTC. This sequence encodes CASRVDGYGYTF.

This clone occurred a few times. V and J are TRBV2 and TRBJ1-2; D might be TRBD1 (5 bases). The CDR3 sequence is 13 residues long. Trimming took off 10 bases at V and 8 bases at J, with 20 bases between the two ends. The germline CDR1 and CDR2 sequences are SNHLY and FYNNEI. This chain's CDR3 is CAITTQLGEGYTF. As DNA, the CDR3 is TGTGCCATAACCACACAGTTGGGGGAGGGCTACACCTTC.

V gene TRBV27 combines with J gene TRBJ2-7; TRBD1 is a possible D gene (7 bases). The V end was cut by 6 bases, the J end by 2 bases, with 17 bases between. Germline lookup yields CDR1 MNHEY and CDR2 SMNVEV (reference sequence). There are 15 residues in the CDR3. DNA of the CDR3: TGTGCCAGCAGATCTACCAGGGGGGCGACCTACGAGCAGTACTTC. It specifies CASRSTRGATYEQYF.

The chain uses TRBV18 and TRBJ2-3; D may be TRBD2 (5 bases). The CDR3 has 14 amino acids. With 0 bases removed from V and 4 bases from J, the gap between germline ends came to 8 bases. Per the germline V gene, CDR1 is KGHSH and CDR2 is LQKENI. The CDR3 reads CASSPPAGPDTQYF. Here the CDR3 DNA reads TGTGCCAGCTCACCACCGGCGGGCCCAGATACGCAGTATTTT.

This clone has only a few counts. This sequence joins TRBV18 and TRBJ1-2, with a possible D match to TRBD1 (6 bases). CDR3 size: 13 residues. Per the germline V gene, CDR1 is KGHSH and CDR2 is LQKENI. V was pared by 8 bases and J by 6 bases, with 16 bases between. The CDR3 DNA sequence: TGTGCCAGCGTACCCTTGGGGGCGGATGGCTACACCTTC. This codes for CASVPLGADGYTF.

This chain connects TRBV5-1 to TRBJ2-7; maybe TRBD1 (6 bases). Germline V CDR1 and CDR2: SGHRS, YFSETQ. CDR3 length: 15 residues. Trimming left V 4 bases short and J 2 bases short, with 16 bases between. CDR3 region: CASSPGQSPPYEQYF. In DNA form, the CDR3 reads TGCGCCAGCAGCCCGGGACAAAGTCCCCCCTACGAGCAGTACTTC.

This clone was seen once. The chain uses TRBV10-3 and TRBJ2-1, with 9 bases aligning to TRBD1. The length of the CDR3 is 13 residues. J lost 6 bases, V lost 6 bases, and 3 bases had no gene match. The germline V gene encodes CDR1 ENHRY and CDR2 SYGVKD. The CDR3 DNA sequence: TGTGCCATCAGGGGGACAGGGCCCAATGAGCAGTTCTTC. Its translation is CAIRGTGPNEQFF.

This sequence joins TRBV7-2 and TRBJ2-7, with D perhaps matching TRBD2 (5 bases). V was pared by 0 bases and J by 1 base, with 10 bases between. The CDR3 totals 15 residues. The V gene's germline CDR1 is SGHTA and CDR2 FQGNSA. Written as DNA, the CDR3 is TGTGCCAGCAGCTTAGCTGCCGGGGAATCCTACGAGCAGTACTTC. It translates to CASSLAAGESYEQYF.

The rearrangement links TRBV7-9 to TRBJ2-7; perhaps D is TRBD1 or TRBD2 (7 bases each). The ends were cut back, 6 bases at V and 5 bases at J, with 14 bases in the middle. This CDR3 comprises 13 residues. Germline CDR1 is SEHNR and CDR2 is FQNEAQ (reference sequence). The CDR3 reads CASRGGGVDEQYF. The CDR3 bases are TGTGCCAGCAGGGGAGGGGGCGTCGACGAGCAGTACTTC.

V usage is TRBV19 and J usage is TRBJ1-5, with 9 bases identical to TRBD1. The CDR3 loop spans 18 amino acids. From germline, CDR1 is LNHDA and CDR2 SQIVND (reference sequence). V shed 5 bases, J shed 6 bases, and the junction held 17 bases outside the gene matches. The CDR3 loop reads CASSPPRTGAFLSQPQHF. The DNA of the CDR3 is TGTGCCAGTAGTCCCCCGAGGACAGGGGCTTTTCTCAGTCAGCCCCAGCATTTT.

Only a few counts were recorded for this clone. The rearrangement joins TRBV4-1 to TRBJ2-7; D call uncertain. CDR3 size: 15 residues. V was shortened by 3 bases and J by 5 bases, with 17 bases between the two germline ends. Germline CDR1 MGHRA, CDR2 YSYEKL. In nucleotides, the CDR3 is TGCGCCAGCAGCCAGGAAGTGGCCCAAGGCAACGAGCAGTACTTC. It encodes CASSQEVAQGNEQYF.

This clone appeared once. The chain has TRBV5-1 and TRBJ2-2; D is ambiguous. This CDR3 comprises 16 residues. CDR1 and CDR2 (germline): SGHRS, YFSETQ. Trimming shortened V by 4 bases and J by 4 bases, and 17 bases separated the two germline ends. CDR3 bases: TGCGCCAGCAGCACCCAAGGGATTCGGAGCACCGGGGAGCTGTTTTTT. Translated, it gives CASSTQGIRSTGELFF.

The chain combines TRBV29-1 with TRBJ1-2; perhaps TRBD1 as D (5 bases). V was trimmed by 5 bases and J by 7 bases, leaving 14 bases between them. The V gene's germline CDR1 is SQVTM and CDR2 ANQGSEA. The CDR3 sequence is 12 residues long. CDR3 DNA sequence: TGCAGCGTTTCGTCAGGGACTGTTGGCTACACCTTC. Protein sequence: CSVSSGTVGYTF.

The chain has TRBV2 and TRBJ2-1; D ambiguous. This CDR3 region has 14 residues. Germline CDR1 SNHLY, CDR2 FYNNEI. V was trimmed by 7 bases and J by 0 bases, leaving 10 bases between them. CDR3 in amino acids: CASTPASSYNEQFF. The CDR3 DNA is TGTGCCAGCACCCCGGCCAGCTCCTACAATGAGCAGTTCTTC.